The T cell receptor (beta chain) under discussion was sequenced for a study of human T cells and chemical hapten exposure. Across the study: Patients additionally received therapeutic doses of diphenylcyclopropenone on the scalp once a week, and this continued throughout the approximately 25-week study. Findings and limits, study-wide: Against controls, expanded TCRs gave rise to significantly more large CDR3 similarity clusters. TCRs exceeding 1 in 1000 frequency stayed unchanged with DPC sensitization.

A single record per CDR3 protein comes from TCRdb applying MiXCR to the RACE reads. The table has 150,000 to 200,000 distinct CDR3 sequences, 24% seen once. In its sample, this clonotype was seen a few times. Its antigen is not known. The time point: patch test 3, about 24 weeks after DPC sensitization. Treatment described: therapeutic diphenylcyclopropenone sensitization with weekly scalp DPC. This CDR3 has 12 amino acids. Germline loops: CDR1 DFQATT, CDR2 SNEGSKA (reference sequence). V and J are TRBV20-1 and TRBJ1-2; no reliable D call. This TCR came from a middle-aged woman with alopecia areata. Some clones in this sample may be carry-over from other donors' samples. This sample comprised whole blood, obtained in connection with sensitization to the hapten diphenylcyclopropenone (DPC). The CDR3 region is CRGGNSNYGYTF. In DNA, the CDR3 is TGCAGGGGCGGGAATTCCAACTATGGCTACACCTTC.